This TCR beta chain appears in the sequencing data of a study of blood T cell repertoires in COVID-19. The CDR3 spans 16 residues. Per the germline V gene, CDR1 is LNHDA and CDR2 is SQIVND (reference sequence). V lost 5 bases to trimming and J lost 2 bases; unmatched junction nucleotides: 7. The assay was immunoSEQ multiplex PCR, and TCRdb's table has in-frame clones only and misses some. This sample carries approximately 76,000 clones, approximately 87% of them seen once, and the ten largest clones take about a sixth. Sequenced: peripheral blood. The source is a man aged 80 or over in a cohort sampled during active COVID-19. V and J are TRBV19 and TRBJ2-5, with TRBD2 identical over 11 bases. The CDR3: CASSRKVAGGQETQYF. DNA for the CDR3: TGTGCCAGTAGTCGAAAAGTAGCGGGGGGGCAAGAGACCCAGTACTTC. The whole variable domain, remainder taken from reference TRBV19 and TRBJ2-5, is DGGITQSPKYLFRKEGQNVTLSCEQNLNHDAMYWYRQDPGQGLRLIYYSQIVNDFQKGDIAEGYSVSREKKESFPLTVTSAQKNPTAFYLCASSRKVAGGQETQYFGPGTRLLVL.